This T cell receptor (beta chain) was recovered during a study of T cell responses to AZD1222 COVID-19 vaccine. CDR3 length: 15 residues. In germline, CDR1 is SGHVS, CDR2 FQNEAQ. V shed 4 bases and J 9 bases; nucleotides not matched to a gene: 8. Pooling of second doses given at about 4 or about 12 weeks was done. The repertoire was sequenced with immunoSEQ multiplex PCR; TCRdb's copy has only in-frame clones and lacks some. Here the sample spans 65,000 to 95,000 clones, approximately 83% being singletons. The receptor's source is an adult who received the AZD1222 COVID-19 vaccine. The J gene is TRBJ2-1, the V gene TRBV7-8; TRBD1 matches at 11 bases. The input for sequencing was peripheral blood, taken 28 days after the second AZD1222 dose. The CDR3 loop reads CASSSGQGASAEQFF. The CDR3 DNA sequence: TGTGCCAGCAGCTCCGGACAGGGGGCGTCGGCTGAGCAGTTCTTC.